A single sample gave rise to the 15 T cell receptor beta chains below, sequenced in a study of spatial heterogeneity in lung cancer (dated by TCRdb to about 2019). The intended sense of this specimen's time point label: sample taken at primary tumor resection. Libraries were built with 5' RACE. The sequencer was a NextSeq 500. Starting from the raw public reads, TCRdb applied fastp trimming at Q25, assembled clones with MiXCR and retained in-frame beta chains. For every CDR3 protein sequence, its rows merge into one entry that carries the most common genes and DNA. The sample table contains about 320 distinct CDR3 sequences; only one count was recorded for about 25% of them. The ten most abundant clones make up around a quarter of the sample. Antigens for these TCRs are unknown. Findings and caveats that apply to the study as a whole: The number of expanded intratumoral alpha and beta TCRs correlated with the tumor nonsynonymous mutation count.

The sequenced sample was lung tumor tissue, obtained at surgery. Receptors were obtained from a male donor with early-stage non-small cell lung cancer.

V usage is TRBV29-1 and J usage is TRBJ2-5; 9 bases are a match to TRBD2. CDR3 size: 15 residues. J was trimmed by 1 base and V by 3 bases; bases with no gene match: 6. CDR1 and CDR2 (germline): SQVTM, ANQGSEA. DNA for the CDR3: TGCAGCGTTGACCGAGCGGGGGGAATCCAAGAGACCCAGTACTTC. As protein: CSVDRAGGIQETQYF.

The V gene is TRBV5-6, the J gene TRBJ1-6; D gene ambiguous. The V gene's germline CDR1 is SGHDT and CDR2 YYEEEE. CDR3 size: 15 residues. Trimming removed 0 bases at V and 7 bases at J, with 11 bases between. CDR3 sequence: CASSLGQTWNSPLHF. The CDR3 nucleotides are TGTGCCAGCAGCTTGGGGCAGACCTGGAATTCACCCCTCCACTTT.

This clonotype ranks as large. The rearrangement joins TRBV5-1 to TRBJ2-2; D is tentatively TRBD1 or TRBD2 (5 bases each). With 2 bases removed from V and 6 bases from J, the gap between germline ends came to 11 bases. CDR1 SGHRS and CDR2 YFSETQ come from the germline V gene. The CDR3 sequence is 14 residues long. The CDR3 loop is CASSFTGLPGELFF. The CDR3 DNA sequence: TGCGCCAGCAGCTTTACGGGGCTTCCCGGGGAGCTGTTTTTT.

This clonotype is large. The CDR3 bases are TGCGCCAGCGGCTCGACAGGGTCGGGCCGCACAGATACGCAGTATTTT. Translating gives CASGSTGSGRTDTQYF. The chain joins TRBV5-1 to TRBJ2-3; TRBD1 aligns across 7 bases. The germline V gene has CDR1 SGHRS and CDR2 YFSETQ. V gave up 7 bases and J gave up 1 base; unmatched junction bases: 12. The CDR3 has 16 amino acids.

This clonotype was counted only a few times. The chain employs TRBV6-5 and TRBJ2-2; 11 positions agree with TRBD2. Germline trimming cut 5 bases from V and 6 bases from J; bases unmatched to any gene: 8. This CDR3 is 16 amino acids long. The germline V gene has CDR1 MNHEY and CDR2 SVGAGI. The CDR3 spells CASSPLAGVSAGELFF. In DNA, the CDR3 is TGTGCCAGCAGTCCACTAGCGGGAGTGTCCGCCGGGGAGCTGTTTTTT.

In its sample, this clonotype ranks as large. The chain joins TRBV9 to TRBJ1-5; possible D gene TRBD1, 5 bases. Germline assignment: CDR1 SGDLS and CDR2 YYNGEE. V lost 1 base and J lost 5, with 19 bases in between. There are 17 residues in the CDR3. The chain's CDR3 is CASSVSPLPGSDQPQHF. The CDR3 DNA is TGTGCCAGCAGCGTATCTCCCCTACCAGGGTCGGATCAGCCCCAGCATTTT.

This clonotype is large (0.1 to 1%). Germline and junction disagree at one end, which may indicate a read error. The V call is TRBV6-5, the J call TRBJ1-5; the D is unclear. This CDR3 is 13 amino acids long. Germline lookup yields CDR1 MNHEY and CDR2 SVGAGI. In DNA, the CDR3 is TGTGCCCGGGCGGTCAATAGCAATCAGCCCCAGAATTTT. Protein sequence: CARAVNSNQPQNF.

The J gene is TRBJ2-1, the V gene TRBV9, with D tentatively TRBD2 (6 bases). Germline-derived CDR1 and CDR2 are SGDLS and YYNGEE. The germline V and J ends were trimmed by 9 bases and 5 bases, with 18 bases remaining between them. The CDR3 runs to 14 residues. CDR3 sequence reads: CATQGDSKHNEQFF. The CDR3 region has the DNA TGTGCCACTCAAGGGGACTCCAAGCACAATGAGCAGTTCTTC.

The CDR3 loop is CASRTGTGVGNTIYF. The CDR3 DNA follows: TGTGCCAGCAGAACCGGGACAGGGGTTGGAAACACCATATATTTT. This chain uses TRBV6-5 with TRBJ1-3, with 10 nucleotides matching TRBD1. The junction had 5 bases not matched to a gene; V was cut back by 6 bases and J by 3 bases. Germline V gives CDR1 MNHEY, CDR2 SVGAGI. The CDR3 is 15 amino acids.

By proportion, this clonotype is large. The chain has TRBV7-9 and TRBJ1-6; the D is unclear. V lost 4 bases, J lost 6 bases, and 4 bases lay in between. The CDR3 is 12 residues long. Germline V CDR1 and CDR2: SEHNR, FQNEAQ (reference sequence). CDR3 sequence reads: CASSSPNSPLHF. CDR3 in DNA: TGTGCCAGCAGCTCCCCTAATTCACCCCTCCACTTT.

This clonotype counts as hyperexpanded. The rearrangement joins TRBV20-1 to TRBJ1-6, with D maybe TRBD1 (5 bases). The germline gives CDR1 DFQATT, CDR2 SNEGSKA (reference sequence). There are 13 residues in the CDR3. The V end was cut by 3 bases, the J end by 8 bases, with 11 bases between. The CDR3 sequence: CSASLQTDSPLHF. The CDR3 DNA follows: TGCAGTGCTAGTTTACAGACAGATTCACCCCTCCACTTT.

The rearrangement links TRBV9 to TRBJ1-3; 8 bases match TRBD1. Germline values: CDR1 SGDLS, CDR2 YYNGEE. Trimming cost V 0 bases and J 0 bases; bases outside gene matches: 5. The CDR3 spans 17 residues. CDR3 region: CASSVAGTGYSGNTIYF. In DNA, the CDR3 is TGTGCCAGCAGCGTAGCTGGGACAGGCTACTCTGGAAACACCATATATTTT.

By share, this clonotype counts as large. This chain links TRBV11-2 with TRBJ2-3, with 7 bases identical to TRBD2. Germline trimming cut 5 bases from V and 2 bases from J; bases unmatched to any gene: 10. Germline CDR1 is SGHAT and CDR2 is FQNNGV. This CDR3 has 16 amino acids. The CDR3 sequence is CASSPTRTRNTDTQYF. The CDR3 bases are TGTGCCAGCAGCCCTACCCGGACTAGAAACACAGATACGCAGTATTTT.

By sample share, this clonotype is large. This sequence joins TRBV6-5 and TRBJ1-1, with D unclear. This CDR3 is built from 15 residues. V was trimmed by 6 bases and J by 4 bases, leaving 18 bases between them. Germline V gene lookup returns CDR1 MNHEY and CDR2 SVGAGI. The CDR3 region is CASSSREGRATEAFF. CDR3 sequence (DNA): TGTGCCAGCAGCAGTCGGGAAGGGCGGGCCACTGAAGCTTTCTTT.

By its share, this clonotype is large (0.1 to 1%). The chain joins TRBV6-2 or TRBV6-3 to TRBJ2-7; no clear D gene. This CDR3 region has 13 residues. The V and J ends lost 2 bases and 0 bases respectively, with 5 bases between them. The germline V gene has CDR1 MNHEY and CDR2 SVGEGT. CDR3: CASSYPGSYEQYF. The CDR3, as DNA: TGTGCCAGCAGTTACCCGGGCTCCTACGAGCAGTACTTC.